The rows below give T cell receptor beta chains drawn from one sample of a study of blood T cell repertoires in COVID-19. Method: immunoSEQ multiplex PCR; TCRdb's copy keeps in-frame clones and lacks some. The sample holds about 180,000 clones; about 90% are singletons and the top ten take roughly 2.5%. The source material was peripheral blood. The origin of the receptors is a man aged 35-49 years with active or convalescent COVID-19. CDR3s include the opening cysteine and the closing phenylalanine or tryptophan. The order of the fields is D gene, V gene, clone size, J gene, CDR3 DNA, CDR3 protein. D genes are given only for firm matches. Some rows mark clone size as missing; the rest say once, few, many or name a class of expanded clone.

TRBD1,TRBV6-5,few,TRBJ1-1,TGTGCCAGCATTATGGACAGGGCCAACACTGAAGCTTTCTTT,CASIMDRANTEAFF
.,TRBV6-4,.,TRBJ1-6,TGTGCCAGCAGTGAAGTCGGGGTAGGGAATTCACCCCTCCACTTT,CASSEVGVGNSPLHF
.,TRBV11-2,.,TRBJ2-7,TGTGCCAGCTCCGTCGCTAGCGCCAATCTCTACGAGCAGTACTTC,CASSVASANLYEQYF
TRBD1,TRBV7-3,once,TRBJ2-3,TGTGCCAGCAGCTCCGGGACAGGGAGCACAGATACGCAGTATTTT,CASSSGTGSTDTQYF
TRBD1,TRBV28,.,TRBJ2-7,TGTGCCAGCCTGGGGGGACAGGGGGCGTACGAGCAGTACTTC,CASLGGQGAYEQYF
TRBD1,TRBV19,.,TRBJ1-5,TGTGCCAGTAGTAGCTACAGGGGCCAGCCCCAGCATTTT,CASSSYRGQPQHF
TRBD1,TRBV28,.,TRBJ2-7,TGTGCCAGCAGGGACAGGGCGGTCCGCGAGCAGTACTTC,CASRDRAVREQYF
.,TRBV30,once,TRBJ2-3,TGTGCCTGGAGTGGACAGCCTCGCGATACGCAGTATTTT,CAWSGQPRDTQYF
TRBD2,TRBV11-2,.,TRBJ2-5,TGTGCCAGCAGTATTAGCGGGGGGTCGGACCAGTACTTC,CASSISGGSDQYF
.,TRBV7-2,.,TRBJ1-6,TGTGCCAGCAGCCCCAATGGAGGGAGAAATAATTCACCCCTCCACTTT,CASSPNGGRNNSPLHF
.,TRBV5-1,few,TRBJ1-6,TGCGCCAGCAGCCACCTGGGCCCTTCACCCCTCCACTTT,CASSHLGPSPLHF
TRBD1,TRBV3-1/TRBV3-2,.,TRBJ2-5,TGTGCCAGCAGCCAAGATTCGACAGGGGGTAGTGAGACCCAGTACTTC,CASSQDSTGGSETQYF
.,TRBV9,.,TRBJ2-5,TGTGCCAGCAGCGTAGGGCAGGGCGCTGGGGAGACCCAGTACTTC,CASSVGQGAGETQYF
.,TRBV25-1,.,TRBJ1-2,TGTGCCAGCAGTGAATACCACTCTGGCTACACCTTC,CASSEYHSGYTF
.,TRBV3-1/TRBV3-2,.,TRBJ1-3,TGTGCCAGCAAAGTTCTAAACAGAGTAACCCTCTCTGGAAACACCATATATTTT,CASKVLNRVTLSGNTIYF
.,TRBV12-3/TRBV12-4,.,TRBJ1-5,TGTGCCAGCAGTTTGGGGGGGAGCCAGCATTTT,CASSLGGSQHF
.,TRBV3-1/TRBV3-2,.,TRBJ1-3,TGTGCCAGCAGCCAAGAGGTGCAGGGAACTGGAAACACCATATATTTT,CASSQEVQGTGNTIYF
TRBD2,TRBV6-6,.,TRBJ2-1,TGTGCCAGCAGCCAAACTAGCGGGGGGGTCCATGAGCAGTTCTTC,CASSQTSGGVHEQFF
.,TRBV4-3,once,TRBJ1-1,TGCGCCAGCAGCCACGAAAGGGAGGGCGAAGCTTTCTTT,CASSHEREGEAFF
TRBD1,TRBV7-9,.,TRBJ1-1,TGTGCCAGCAGCTTAGGGACAGGAGTCTATACCCGGAACACTGAAGCTTTCTTT,CASSLGTGVYTRNTEAFF
.,TRBV4-1,once,TRBJ1-1,TGCGCCAGCAGCCAACGCGAACCAGGGTTGAACACTGAAGCTTTCTTT,CASSQREPGLNTEAFF
.,TRBV5-6,.,TRBJ1-3,TGTGCCAGCAGCCCGTACTCTGGAAACACCATATATTTT,CASSPYSGNTIYF
TRBD1,TRBV5-1,.,TRBJ2-7,TGCGCCAGCAGCGGGACAGGGGTCTACGAGCAGTACTTC,CASSGTGVYEQYF
.,TRBV29-1,.,TRBJ1-1,TGCAGCGTTGATCTGGGACTGACGAACACTGAAGCTTTCTTT,CSVDLGLTNTEAFF